These T cell receptor beta chains were read from a single sample in a study of patients and donors after allogeneic stem cell transplantation. Each CDR3 protein gets one entry after TCRdb re-called the RT-PCR reads with MiXCR. The data show about 88,000 distinct CDR3 sequences, with roughly 52% seen just once and roughly 64% held by the top ten. The source material was blood, either unsorted or a sorted T cell fraction (not recorded which). Receptor source: a human donor who was either an allogeneic HSCT recipient or a stem cell or donor lymphocyte infusion donor (not recorded which). It is not recorded whose cells these are; they may come from a transplant donor. Each CDR3 is given with its conserved first and last residue. The D gene is left open where the match is weak. Only some rows state a clone size, as once, few, many or a class for expanded clones.

TRBJ1-2	TRBV6-5	-	few	TGTGCCAGCAGTGGCCGGGAGTATGGCTACACCTTC	CASSGREYGYTF
TRBJ1-6	TRBV27	TRBD1	few	TGTGCCAGCAGTTTGGAAACCCGGGACAGGGGTTGGAATTCACCCCTCCACTTT	CASSLETRDRGWNSPLHF
TRBJ2-2	TRBV7-2	-	many	TGTGCCAGCCAGGAGGTCAACACCGGGGAGCTGTTTTTT	CASQEVNTGELFF
TRBJ2-2	TRBV15	-	few	TGTGCCACCAGGAGGGGGTCTAACACCGGGGAGCTGTTTTTT	CATRRGSNTGELFF
TRBJ2-1	TRBV20-1	TRBD2	-	TGCAGTCCTCGGGGGGGGAGAAATGAGCAGTTCTTC	CSPRGGRNEQFF
TRBJ1-5	TRBV6-1	-	few	TGTGCCAGCAGTTCACTTCCCCAGCATTTT	CASSSLPQHF
TRBJ1-4	TRBV3-1	TRBD1	few	TGTGCCAGCAGTCGACAGGGGGAGAATGAAAAACTGTTTTTT	CASSRQGENEKLFF
TRBJ1-1	TRBV20-1	-	few	TGCAGTGCTAGAGATCTGATCTCTGGGATCACTGAAGCTTTCTTT	CSARDLISGITEAFF
TRBJ1-1	TRBV10-3	-	-	TGTGCCACCAGCCGCCGGTACCCTGAAGCTTTCTTT	CATSRRYPEAFF
TRBJ1-5	TRBV27	-	few	TGTGCCAGCAGTTTGTGGAAGAATCAGCCCCAGCATTTT	CASSLWKNQPQHF
TRBJ2-5	TRBV18	-	-	TGTGCCGGCCGGTCGGGTGAGACCCAGTACTTC	CAGRSGETQYF
TRBJ1-5	TRBV28	TRBD1	-	TGTGCCAGCAGGGGACAGCTCAACGATTATAGCAATCAGCCCCAGCATTTT	CASRGQLNDYSNQPQHF
TRBJ1-4	TRBV6-6	TRBD1	few	TGTGCCAGCACCCCGACAGGGTCGCTTGATGAAAAACTGTTTTTT	CASTPTGSLDEKLFF
TRBJ1-4	TRBV18	-	few	TGTGCCAGTTCCACGGGAGAGACCATTTTT	CASSTGETIF
TRBJ1-1	TRBV3-1	-	once	TGTGCCAGCAGGCCCCGGCAGGAAGTCATGAACACTGAAGCTTTCTTT	CASRPRQEVMNTEAFF
TRBJ1-3	TRBV6-5	TRBD1	-	TGTGCCAGCAGCACCTGGACAGGGTCCGGAAACACCATATATTTT	CASSTWTGSGNTIYF
TRBJ1-2	TRBV10-3	-	many	TGTGCCATCAGAGGACGGACTAACTATGGCTACACCTTC	CAIRGRTNYGYTF
TRBJ1-4	TRBV28	-	-	TGTGCCAGCAGTACGGCGACGCCTAATGAAAAACTGTTTTTT	CASSTATPNEKLFF
TRBJ1-3	TRBV4-1	-	-	TGCGCCAGCAGCCCGGGCTACTCTTACACCTCTGGAAACACCATATATTTT	CASSPGYSYTSGNTIYF
TRBJ1-5	TRBV20-1	-	-	TGCAGTGCTAGAGGCCCGTACTCCCAAGGGGATAGCAATCAGCCCCAGCATTTT	CSARGPYSQGDSNQPQHF
TRBJ1-1	TRBV7-6	-	few	TGTGCCAGCAGCTTGGATAGCTGGATGAACACTGAAGCTTTCTTT	CASSLDSWMNTEAFF
TRBJ1-2	TRBV7-9	-	few	TGTGCCAGCAGCACCGGGGACAATCCGAATGGCTACACCTTC	CASSTGDNPNGYTF
TRBJ2-2	TRBV15	-	-	TGTGCCACCAGCAGACGGGGAGGGGGTGAGCGGGATAACACCGGGGAGCTGTTTTTT	CATSRRGGGERDNTGELFF
TRBJ1-1	TRBV7-2	-	-	TGTGCCAGCAGCTTAGATCATGGGACTTCTGAAGCTTTCTTT	CASSLDHGTSEAFF
TRBJ1-2	TRBV3-2	-	-	TGTGCCAGCAGCCAAGACCGAAGGGTGAGCTATGGCTACACCTTC	CASSQDRRVSYGYTF
TRBJ1-1	TRBV29-1	-	-	TGCAGCGTCGACACGCCGGAAAGAAACACTGAAGCTTTCTTT	CSVDTPERNTEAFF
TRBJ1-6	TRBV28	TRBD1	few	TGTGCCAGCCGAACGCTCGAAGGGACAGGTGAAAATTCACCCCTCCACTTT	CASRTLEGTGENSPLHF
TRBJ1-4	TRBV20-1	-	few	TGCAGTGGGTTGAGAGGCGGAGGGGTCAATGAAAAACTGTTTTTT	CSGLRGGGVNEKLFF
TRBJ2-3	TRBV20-1	-	once	TGCAGTGCTAGTAGCAGCGGACTCACAGATACGCAGTATTTT	CSASSSGLTDTQYF
TRBJ1-1	TRBV6-5	-	many	TGTGCCAGCAGCTTACAGGGGAACACTGAAGCTTTCTTT	CASSLQGNTEAFF
TRBJ1-5	TRBV15	-	-	TGTGCCACCAGCAGAGCTACTATAGTAGGGAATCAGCCCCAGCATTTT	CATSRATIVGNQPQHF
TRBJ2-2	TRBV3-2	-	-	TGTGCCAGCAGCCAAGATAGGGGGGCACTAGCGGAAACAAACACCGGGGAGCTGTTTTTT	CASSQDRGALAETNTGELFF
TRBJ2-7	TRBV29-1	-	once	TGCAGCGTTACCACCGTATCGACCTACGAGCAGTACTTC	CSVTTVSTYEQYF
TRBJ1-3	TRBV7-2	-	-	TGTGCCAGCAGCTTATCACTCCCAGGGTTCTATGGAAACACCATATATTTT	CASSLSLPGFYGNTIYF
TRBJ2-2	TRBV7-7	-	-	TGTGCTAGCAGCTTTCGAGGGACCGGGGAGCTGTTTTTT	CASSFRGTGELFF
TRBJ2-3	TRBV11-2	TRBD2	-	TGTGCCAGCAGCTTAGGGCTAGCGGGAGCGGGTACGCAGTATTTT	CASSLGLAGAGTQYF
TRBJ1-5	TRBV20-1	-	-	TGCAGTGCTACCCTCCCGGGCGGCGGTCAGCCCCAGCATTTT	CSATLPGGGQPQHF
TRBJ1-1	TRBV28	-	few	TGTGCCAGCAGTTTTATAGTGAGGACGAACACTGAAGCTTTCTTT	CASSFIVRTNTEAFF
TRBJ1-4	TRBV9	TRBD1	-	TGTGCCAGCAGCGTTGGGACAGTGAATGAAAAACTGTTTTTT	CASSVGTVNEKLFF
TRBJ1-5	TRBV20-1	-	-	TGCAGTGCTAGAAGGAAGGATCAGCCCCAGCATTTT	CSARRKDQPQHF
TRBJ1-1	TRBV15	-	-	TGTGCCACCAGCAGAGATGAAGGTGTCACTGAAGCTTTCTTT	CATSRDEGVTEAFF
TRBJ1-4	TRBV9	-	few	TGTGCCAGCAGCTCGCCGCACCATGAAAAACTGTTTTTT	CASSSPHHEKLFF
TRBJ1-4	TRBV20-1	-	-	TGCAGTGCTTCCCAAAGGCTTACGGGAAAACTGTTTTTT	CSASQRLTGKLFF
TRBJ1-1	TRBV12-3/TRBV12-4	TRBD1	-	TGTGCCAGCAGTTTATCACAGGGGGCCGTAGTAGCTTTCTTT	CASSLSQGAVVAFF
TRBJ1-5	TRBV30	-	-	TGTGCCTGGAGTACCTTATCTAATCAGCCCCAGCATTTT	CAWSTLSNQPQHF
TRBJ2-1	TRBV12-3/TRBV12-4	TRBD2	-	TGTGCCAGCGTGCGGGAGGGCCGCAATGAGCAGTTCTTC	CASVREGRNEQFF
TRBJ1-2	TRBV9	-	few	TGTGCCAGCAGCGCAGGGACAAACTATGGCTACACCTTC	CASSAGTNYGYTF
TRBJ2-3	TRBV5-6	-	-	TGTGCCAGCAGCTTCGACAGAATAACAGATACGCAGTATTTT	CASSFDRITDTQYF
TRBJ1-2	TRBV7-8	-	-	TGTGCCAGCAGCTTACTACAGTGGAATGGCTACACCTTC	CASSLLQWNGYTF
TRBJ1-3	TRBV7-2	-	-	TGTGCCAGCAGCTTAGCCCTGGGGGATTCTGGAAACACCATATATTTT	CASSLALGDSGNTIYF
TRBJ1-3	TRBV6-5	-	-	TGTGCCAGCAGTTACTCGAGCAAGGGATTCTCTGGAAACACCATATATTTT	CASSYSSKGFSGNTIYF
TRBJ1-6	TRBV6-5	-	-	TGTGCCAGCAGTTTAATGGGTCCTTCTAGCTCCTATAATTCACCCCTCCACTTT	CASSLMGPSSSYNSPLHF
TRBJ2-3	TRBV7-9	TRBD2	-	TGTGCCAGCAGCTTAGTCTTCCAGCGGGAGGCCACAGATACGCAGTATTTT	CASSLVFQREATDTQYF
TRBJ2-2	TRBV6-2/TRBV6-3	-	-	TGTGCCAGTAGCCAGTACAGGGTTGACACCGGGGAGCTGTTTTTT	CASSQYRVDTGELFF
TRBJ1-2	TRBV6-5	-	few	TGTGCCAGCGGTTTTTTCTATGGCTACACCTTC	CASGFFYGYTF